This T cell receptor (beta chain) emerged from a study of human T cells and chemical hapten exposure. General study points: No change in TCRs above 1 in 1000 frequency was produced by DPC sensitization.

V lost 6 bases, J lost 2 bases, and 14 bases lay in between. The germline V gene encodes CDR1 SEHNR and CDR2 FQNEAQ (reference sequence). The CDR3 extends over 16 amino acids. This clonotype was observed at least ten times. The antigen remains undetermined. TCRdb called the RACE reads again in MiXCR, with one record for every CDR3 protein. Of 95,000 to 150,000 distinct CDR3 sequences detected, about 10% appear once; the ten largest clones hold around 2.4%. Time point in this sample: patch test 3, about 24 weeks after DPC sensitization. Treatment given: therapeutic diphenylcyclopropenone sensitization with weekly scalp DPC.

The source of this sequence is a woman in her forties or fifties with alopecia areata. Some clones in this sample may be carry-over from other donors' samples. This chain links TRBV7-9 with TRBJ2-6; D may be TRBD1 (6 bases). The source was whole blood, collected in connection with sensitization to the hapten diphenylcyclopropenone (DPC). The CDR3: CASSPTQGTGANVLTF. CDR3 nucleotide sequence: TGTGCCAGCAGTCCTACCCAGGGGACTGGGGCCAACGTCCTGACTTTC.